This T cell receptor beta chain was captured by sequencing in a study of cytomegalovirus exposure and HLA in healthy donors. The overall study: Caucasian-associated ancestry cluster membership applied to approximately 81% of over 350 genotyped donors. Findings and limits, study-wide: The number of N-insertions in an Asian-associated ancestry cluster was reportedly below the approximately 700-donor mean in a later analysis.

A word on this clone: Its specificity is not known.

Primers included in the PCR were 60 Vbeta and 13 Jbeta primers. TCRdb's table, derived via immunoSEQ multiplex PCR, lists solely in-frame clones and lacks some. Among around 160,000 clones listed, 70% to 90% were seen once. The TCR comes from a man younger than 35 in good health and CMV-seropositive. Sequencing used PBMCs.

CDR3 sequence: CASSQGRDPNEKLFF. As DNA, the CDR3 is TGCGCCAGCAGCCAAGGCAGGGATCCTAATGAAAAACTGTTTTTT. The chain couples TRBV4-1 to TRBJ1-4, with TRBD1 as a possible D gene (5 bases). Germline CDR1 and CDR2: MGHRA and YSYEKL. V shed 1 base and J shed 3 bases, with 9 bases lying between them. This CDR3 is built from 15 residues.